Below are 23 T cell receptor beta chains sequenced from a single sample in a study of shared clonotypes between healthy human individuals. Data came from immunoSEQ multiplex PCR; TCRdb stores just in-frame clones and leaves some out. In the table there are about 460,000 clones, more than 70% of which are singletons. Sequenced: PBMCs. These TCRs come from a woman between 40 and 50 years old in good health. Some clones in this sample may be carry-over from other donors' samples.

This clone showed up just once. The V and J genes are TRBV15 and TRBJ2-3, with D unclear. The CDR3 spans 14 residues. V was cut by 0 bases and J by 0 bases, with 4 bases left in between. CDR1 and CDR2 (germline): LNHNV, YYDKDF (reference sequence). This chain's CDR3 is CATSRDMSTDTQYF. CDR3 nucleotide sequence: TGTGCCACCAGCAGAGATATGAGCACAGATACGCAGTATTTT. The whole variable domain, remainder taken from reference TRBV15 and TRBJ2-3, is DAMVIQNPRYQVTQFGKPVTLSCSQTLNHNVMYWYQQKSSQAPKLLFHYYDKDFNNEADTPDNFQSRRPNTSFCFLDIRSPGLGDTAMYLCATSRDMSTDTQYFGPGTRLTVL.

This chain links TRBV2 with TRBJ2-1; 9 bases line up with TRBD1. The germline gives CDR1 SNHLY, CDR2 FYNNEI. This CDR3 region has 15 residues. V shed 2 bases, J shed 6 bases, and the junction held 5 bases outside the gene matches. The CDR3 reads CASSEMGQGSNEQFF. The CDR3 region has the DNA TGTGCCAGCAGTGAAATGGGACAGGGAAGCAATGAGCAGTTCTTC.

The chain employs TRBV14 and TRBJ2-7; 8 bases fit TRBD2. In germline, CDR1 is SGHDN, CDR2 FVKESK. The length of the CDR3 is 15 residues. The V segment lost 4 bases and the J segment 6 bases; nucleotides outside the gene matches: 11. The CDR3 here is CASSRTGTRSFEQYF. CDR3 DNA: TGTGCCAGCAGCCGAACCGGGACTAGGTCTTTCGAGCAGTACTTC.

The J gene is TRBJ2-5, the V gene TRBV27; D is ambiguous. The end of the DNA aligns better with TRBJ2-7, so the J call may be wrong. Germline assignment: CDR1 MNHEY and CDR2 SMNVEV (reference sequence). The CDR3 has 14 residues. The CDR3 region is CASSLLQSSYEQYF. In DNA, the CDR3 is TGTGCCAGCAGTCTCCTACAGAGCTCCTACGAGCAGTACTTC.

Remarks on this clone: Additional DNA sequences in this sample encode the identical CDR3. CDR3 coding DNA: TGCGCCAGCAGCTTGGGGCAGGGGGGAGAGACCCAGTACTTC. This sequence encodes CASSLGQGGETQYF. The rearrangement uses TRBV5-1 and TRBJ2-5; D is perhaps TRBD1 (7 bases). This CDR3 is 14 amino acids long. V gave up 0 bases and J gave up 4 bases, with 10 bases separating them. Germline V gives CDR1 SGHRS, CDR2 YFSETQ. Complete variable domain (other parts from reference TRBV5-1 and TRBJ2-5): KAGVTQTPRYLIKTRGQQVTLSCSPISGHRSVSWYQQTPGQGLQFLFEYFSETQRNKGNFPGRFSGRQFSNSRSEMNVSTLELGDSALYLCASSLGQGGETQYFGPGTRLLVL.

A word on this clone: Germline and junction disagree at one end, which may indicate a read error. The chain is built from TRBV14 and TRBJ1-3; D is unclear. Germline V CDR1 and CDR2: SGHDN, FVKESK. CDR3 length: 13 amino acids. CDR3 loop: CASSQFSVNTIYF. The CDR3 DNA follows: TGTGCCAGCAGCCAATTTTCTGTAAACACCATATATTTT.

This clone was seen just once. The junction does not match germline at one end; this may be a read error. Other nucleotide sequences in the sample specify the same CDR3. V usage is TRBV19 and J usage is TRBJ1-1; D gene unclear. The CDR3 is made up of 13 amino acids. Germline V CDR1 and CDR2: LNHDA, SQIVND (reference sequence). The CDR3 loop reads CASSMTLNTGAFF. DNA for the CDR3: TGTGCCAGTAGTATGACGCTGAACACTGGAGCTTTCTTT.

Of note for this clone: A read error is the likely source, as a far larger clone sits one nucleotide away. Within the sample, other DNA sequences also encode this same CDR3. V is TRBV4-1 and J is TRBJ2-7, with 10 bases matching TRBD1. The CDR3 contains 15 residues. Germline CDR1 is MGHRA and CDR2 is YSYEKL. Trimming cost V 3 bases and J 1 base; bases outside gene matches: 3. The CDR3 loop is CASSHEDRGSYEQYF. CDR3 in DNA: TGCGCCAGCAGCCATGAGGACAGGGGGTCCTACGAGCAGTACTTC.

V usage is TRBV18 and J usage is TRBJ2-1; 7 nucleotides agree with TRBD2. The V and J ends lost 5 bases and 2 bases, in that order; junction bases with no gene match: 3. Germline-derived CDR1 and CDR2 are KGHSH and LQKENI. CDR3 length: 14 residues. CDR3 residues: CASSSGGAYNEQFF. The CDR3 DNA reads TGTGCCAGCTCATCGGGGGGTGCCTACAATGAGCAGTTCTTC.

The chain is built from TRBV4-2 and TRBJ2-2; tentatively, D is TRBD2 (5 bases). The CDR3 covers 15 residues. Germline loops: CDR1 LGHNA, CDR2 YNFKEQ. Trimming removed 0 bases at V and 6 bases at J, with 11 bases between. CDR3 sequence reads: CASSQDSLAAGELFF. CDR3 coding DNA: TGTGCCAGCAGCCAAGATAGCCTAGCAGCCGGGGAGCTGTTTTTT.

Regarding this clone: Just one base apart from a much larger clone, this may be a read error. The identical CDR3 is also encoded by other nucleotide sequences in the sample. CDR3 coding DNA: TGTGCCAGCAGCCCGGACAGGAACAATCAGCCCCAGCATTTT. Its translation: CASSPDRNNQPQHF. The rearrangement uses TRBV27 and TRBJ1-5; 7 bases line up with TRBD1. Trimming removed 6 bases from V and 3 bases from J; junction bases left unmatched: 5. Germline V gene sequence: CDR1 MNHEY, CDR2 SMNVEV (reference sequence). The CDR3 loop spans 14 amino acids.

With regard to this clone: One junction end disagrees with the germline gene, perhaps due to a read error. V usage is TRBV14 and J usage is TRBJ2-7; 10 positions agree with TRBD2. CDR3 length equals 12 residues. Germline V gene data show CDR1 as SGHDN and CDR2 as FVKESK. In DNA form, the CDR3 reads TGTGCCAGCAGCCTTCCTAGCGGGAGCGTCTTCTTC. As protein: CASSLPSGSVFF. Drawing the rest from reference TRBV14 and TRBJ2-7, the complete variable domain is EAGVTQFPSHSVIEKGQTVTLRCDPISGHDNLYWYRRVMGKEIKFLLHFVKESKQDESGMPNNRFLAERTGGTYSTLKVQPAELEDSGVYFCASSLPSGSVFFGPGTRLTVT.

The chain is built from TRBV7-9 and TRBJ2-7, with 11 positions matching TRBD2. CDR1 is SEHNR, CDR2 FQNEAQ, per germline (reference sequence). J lost 2 bases, V lost 6 bases, and 12 bases had no gene match. This CDR3 is built from 17 residues. The CDR3 loop is CASRGDGTSGRPYEQYF. In nucleotides, the CDR3 is TGTGCCAGCAGGGGGGACGGGACTAGCGGCCGCCCCTACGAGCAGTACTTC.

As for this clone: Since a far larger clone is one base different, this is likely a read error. The sample carries other DNA sequences with the same CDR3. J is TRBJ1-2 and V is TRBV30; possible D gene TRBD1, 5 bases. V lost 2 bases and J 8 bases, leaving 15 bases between the germline ends. CDR1 GTSNPN and CDR2 SVGIG come from the germline V gene (reference sequence). The CDR3 has 13 amino acids. The CDR3 DNA reads TGTGCCTGGAGTTTGGGACGGATCTACGGCTACACCTTC. This sequence encodes CAWSLGRIYGYTF.

The V and J genes are TRBV19 and TRBJ2-3; a possible D gene is TRBD2 (6 bases). This CDR3 contains 15 residues. The V end was cut by 6 bases, the J end by 1 base, with 14 bases between. Germline loops: CDR1 LNHDA, CDR2 SQIVND (reference sequence). The chain's CDR3 is CASSPLARGTDTQYF. CDR3 in DNA: TGTGCCAGTAGCCCACTAGCTCGGGGCACAGATACGCAGTATTTT.

This chain uses TRBV7-2 with TRBJ2-5, with unresolved D. Trimming took 1 base from V and 2 from J, leaving 8 bases between them. The CDR3 is 14 amino acids. Looked up from germline, CDR1 is SGHTA and CDR2 is FQGNSA. In DNA, the CDR3 is TGTGCCAGCAGCTTAGAACTTCCACAAGAGACCCAGTACTTC. Its protein product is CASSLELPQETQYF. The full variable domain, completed using reference TRBV7-2 and TRBJ2-5, is GAGVSQSPSNKVTEKGKDVELRCDPISGHTALYWYRQSLGQGLEFLIYFQGNSAPDKSGLPSDRFSAERTGGSVSTLTIQRTQQEDSAVYLCASSLELPQETQYFGPGTRLLVL.

J is TRBJ2-7 and V is TRBV7-2; 8 nucleotides match TRBD2. The CDR3 sequence is 14 residues long. Germline CDR1 and CDR2: SGHTA and FQGNSA. V lost 3 bases to trimming and J lost 3 bases; unmatched junction nucleotides: 4. CDR3 loop: CASSLVSGIYEQYF. The CDR3 region has the DNA TGTGCCAGCAGCTTGGTTAGCGGGATCTACGAGCAGTACTTC.

This clone showed up just once. The chain is built from TRBV19 and TRBJ2-3, with 7 positions matching TRBD1. The germline V gene has CDR1 LNHDA and CDR2 SQIVND (reference sequence). This CDR3 contains 14 residues. Trimming took 10 bases from V and 2 from J; bases not matched to a gene: 9. CDR3 in amino acids: CAIGTVGPTDTQYF. The CDR3 nucleotides are TGTGCCATAGGGACAGTTGGTCCCACAGATACGCAGTATTTT.

This chain links TRBV6-4 with TRBJ2-3, with a possible D match to TRBD2 (5 bases). CDR1 and CDR2 (germline): MRHNA, SNTAGT. This CDR3 comprises 15 residues. Between the trimmed V and J ends, which lost 3 bases and 0 bases, there was a span of 10 bases. The CDR3 DNA is TGTGCCAGCAGTGAAGACGGCGGGAGCACAGATACGCAGTATTTT. This encodes CASSEDGGSTDTQYF.

This clone has just one count. The V call is TRBV5-1, the J call TRBJ1-1; a weak D match, TRBD1 (5 bases). CDR1 and CDR2 (germline): SGHRS, YFSETQ. Trimming left V 0 bases short and J 2 bases short, with 17 bases between. The CDR3 sequence is 17 residues long. CDR3 in DNA: TGCGCCAGCAGCTTGGGACAAACTTTGGGGGTTAACACTGAAGCTTTCTTT. It encodes CASSLGQTLGVNTEAFF. The full variable domain, its missing parts supplied by reference TRBV5-1 and TRBJ1-1, is KAGVTQTPRYLIKTRGQQVTLSCSPISGHRSVSWYQQTPGQGLQFLFEYFSETQRNKGNFPGRFSGRQFSNSRSEMNVSTLELGDSALYLCASSLGQTLGVNTEAFFGQGTRLTVV.

The rearrangement links TRBV7-9 to TRBJ2-1; 8 bases are shared with TRBD1. CDR1 is SEHNR, CDR2 FQNEAQ, per germline (reference sequence). V shed 5 bases and J 5 bases; nucleotides not matched to a gene: 14. The CDR3 spans 17 residues. The CDR3: CASSPLAQQGAHNEQFF. Here the CDR3 DNA reads TGTGCCAGCAGCCCGCTCGCCCAGCAGGGGGCCCACAATGAGCAGTTCTTC. The full variable domain, with the rest looked up from reference TRBV7-9 and TRBJ2-1, is DTGVSQNPRHKITKRGQNVTFRCDPISEHNRLYWYRQTLGQGPEFLTYFQNEAQLEKSRLLSDRFSAERPKGSFSTLEIQRTEQGDSAMYLCASSPLAQQGAHNEQFFGPGTRLTVL.

To note about this clone: Its ends do not fully match the called genes, so a read error is possible. This chain links TRBV5-1 with TRBJ2-3; 7 bases fit TRBD1. Germline lookup yields CDR1 SGHRS and CDR2 YFSETQ. The CDR3 is 14 amino acids. The CDR3 here is CVSSPITGEDTQYF. The CDR3 DNA reads as TGCGTCAGCAGCCCAATCACAGGGGAAGATACGCAGTATTTT.

As concerns this clone: This may stem from a read error, because a much larger clone lies one nucleotide away. Because the CDR3 is missing its conserved closing phenylalanine or tryptophan, this is likely a read error. The chain joins TRBV7-9 to TRBJ2-3; 13 bases agree with TRBD2. V lost 2 bases to trimming and J lost 8 bases; unmatched junction nucleotides: 7. The CDR3 is 16 residues long. The germline CDR1 and CDR2 sequences are SEHNR and FQNEAQ (reference sequence). As DNA, the CDR3 is TGTGCCAGCAGCTTACCCGGACTAGCGGGAGTGGGTACGCAGTATCTT. As protein: CASSLPGLAGVGTQYL.